This T cell receptor beta chain is drawn from a study of blood T cell repertoires in COVID-19. Only in-frame clones appear in the TCRdb table, and some are missing; sequencing was by immunoSEQ multiplex PCR. The sample carries approximately 99,000 clones, over 75% recorded once. V was clipped by 6 bases and J by 4 bases, with 16 bases between them. The CDR3 contains 15 residues. Germline V lookup: CDR1 MDHEN, CDR2 SYDVKM. The clonotype was recovered from a human donor in a cohort sampled during active COVID-19. The chain employs TRBV28 and TRBJ1-5; tentative D call: TRBD1 (6 bases). Source material: peripheral blood. The CDR3 loop is CASSPLARGNQPQHF. The CDR3 DNA reads as TGTGCCAGCAGCCCCCTGGCCAGGGGAAATCAGCCCCAGCATTTT.